This passage covers 18 T cell receptor beta chains from one sample sequenced in a study of OX40 agonist ivuxolimab in advanced cancers. Only in-frame clones appear in the TCRdb table, and some are missing; sequencing was by immunoSEQ multiplex PCR. Of about 140,000 clones listed, about nine tenths are singletons. Source: CD4+ or CD8+ T cells sorted from blood, taken in a trial of the OX40 agonist ivuxolimab. The receptors come from an adult with an advanced solid tumor such as melanoma, head and neck, liver or kidney cancer.

The J gene is TRBJ2-7, the V gene TRBV9, with 9 bases matching TRBD1. This CDR3 has 15 residues. J was trimmed by 5 bases and V by 3 bases; bases with no gene match: 9. CDR1 and CDR2 from the germline V gene are SGDLS and YYNGEE. The CDR3 reads CASSADGTGLDEQYF. CDR3 nucleotide sequence: TGTGCCAGCAGCGCGGACGGGACAGGGCTCGACGAGCAGTACTTC.

The chain recombines TRBV27 with TRBJ2-3; perhaps TRBD1 as D (6 bases). The CDR3 has 13 residues. V lost 3 bases, J lost 14 bases, and 18 bases lay in between. From germline, CDR1 is MNHEY and CDR2 SMNVEV (reference sequence). The CDR3: CASSFGGQTTWYF. The CDR3 nucleotides are TGTGCCAGCAGTTTCGGCGGACAGACAACGTGGTATTTT.

This chain joins TRBV14 and TRBJ2-2; D unclear. The CDR3 has 15 amino acids. In germline, CDR1 is SGHDN, CDR2 FVKESK. Deletions cut 2 bases from V and 4 bases from J, with 11 bases between. CDR3 protein: CASSQQLVGTGELFF. The DNA for the CDR3 is TGTGCCAGCAGCCAACAGTTGGTAGGCACCGGGGAGCTGTTTTTT.

This clone was found a few times. This rearrangement joins TRBV6-5 to TRBJ2-7, with 7 bases aligning to TRBD1. Trimming at V came to 6 bases and at J to 5 bases, leaving 4 bases not matched to a gene. Germline lookup yields CDR1 MNHEY and CDR2 SVGAGI. The CDR3 has 12 residues. The CDR3 DNA is TGTGCCAGCAGAAATACAGGGGACGAGCAGTACTTC. It specifies CASRNTGDEQYF.

J is TRBJ1-5 and V is TRBV5-4; the D is unclear. CDR1 and CDR2 (germline): SGHNT, YYREEE (reference sequence). This CDR3 is built from 15 residues. With 1 base removed from V and 1 base from J, the gap between germline ends came to 9 bases. The CDR3 reads CASSLYEGSNQPQHF. CDR3 sequence (DNA): TGTGCCAGCAGCTTGTATGAGGGAAGCAATCAGCCCCAGCATTTT.

This clone was seen more than once but under ten times. The chain uses TRBV30 and TRBJ1-5, with TRBD1 matching 7 bases. This CDR3 comprises 13 residues. Germline CDR1 and CDR2: GTSNPN and SVGIG (reference sequence). J lost 3 bases, V lost 7 bases, and 6 bases had no gene match. This chain's CDR3 is CASEGQNNQPQHF. DNA for the CDR3: TGTGCCTCTGAGGGACAGAACAATCAGCCCCAGCATTTT. Full variable domain (remainder filled in from reference TRBV30 and TRBJ1-5): SQTIHQWPATLVQPVGSPLSLECTVEGTSNPNLYWYRQAAGRGLQLLFYSVGIGQISSEVPQNLSASRPQDRQFILSSKKLLLSDSGFYLCASEGQNNQPQHFGDGTRLSIL.

The chain employs TRBV7-9 and TRBJ2-1, with TRBD2 matching over 13 bases. This CDR3 contains 16 residues. V lost 5 bases and J lost 9; bases outside the gene matches: 10. Germline CDR1 and CDR2: SEHNR and FQNEAQ (reference sequence). The CDR3 coding sequence is TGTGCCAGCAGCCTTCACGGGACTAGCGGGACGGTTGAGCAGTTCTTC. This sequence encodes CASSLHGTSGTVEQFF. Together with reference TRBV7-9 and TRBJ2-1, the CDR3 gives the full variable domain: DTGVSQNPRHKITKRGQNVTFRCDPISEHNRLYWYRQTLGQGPEFLTYFQNEAQLEKSRLLSDRFSAERPKGSFSTLEIQRTEQGDSAMYLCASSLHGTSGTVEQFFGPGTRLTVL.

The rearrangement joins TRBV5-4 to TRBJ2-7; perhaps TRBD2 as D (5 bases). This CDR3 spans 15 amino acids. Trimming took 0 bases from V and 0 from J, leaving 10 bases between them. From germline, CDR1 is SGHNT and CDR2 YYREEE (reference sequence). The CDR3, as DNA: TGTGCCAGCAGCTTGGAGCCGGGGTACTCCTACGAGCAGTACTTC. Its protein is CASSLEPGYSYEQYF.

The chain recombines TRBV4-3 with TRBJ1-4; TRBD1 is a possible D gene (5 bases). Germline CDR1 is LGHNA and CDR2 is YSLEER. There are 15 residues in the CDR3. The V end lost 0 bases, the J end lost 7 bases, and 12 bases lay between the germline ends. This chain's CDR3 is CASSQEAGISEKLFF. In DNA form, the CDR3 reads TGCGCCAGCAGCCAAGAGGCAGGGATTAGTGAAAAACTGTTTTTT.

The chain is built from TRBV6-5 and TRBJ2-3; TRBD2 might be the D (7 bases). The CDR3 has 14 amino acids. V lost 5 bases and J lost 2, with 11 bases in between. Germline values: CDR1 MNHEY, CDR2 SVGAGI. The CDR3 DNA reads as TGTGCCAGCAGTCGGGGGGCCAACACAGATACGCAGTATTTT. This gives the protein CASSRGANTDTQYF.

V usage is TRBV6-1 and J usage is TRBJ2-1; D is unclear. This CDR3 spans 12 amino acids. The V and J ends lost 1 base and 8 bases respectively, with 6 bases between them. Germline lookup yields CDR1 MNHNS and CDR2 SASEGT. CDR3 DNA: TGTGCCAGCAGTGAAGGGGTATATGAGCAGTTCTTC. It encodes CASSEGVYEQFF.

The rearrangement uses TRBV6-5 and TRBJ2-7; tentatively, D is TRBD2 (6 bases). CDR1 is MNHEY and CDR2 is SVGAGI in the germline V gene. V dropped 6 bases and J dropped 3 bases, with 15 bases sitting between them. The CDR3 sequence is 14 residues long. The CDR3 coding sequence is TGTGCCAGCAGCTCCGGGACTGGAAACTACGAGCAGTACTTC. Protein product: CASSSGTGNYEQYF.

This clone was recorded many times. This same CDR3 is encoded by further DNA sequences in the sample. The V and J genes are TRBV27 and TRBJ2-7; D perhaps matches TRBD1 (6 bases). CDR1 is MNHEY, CDR2 SMNVEV, per germline (reference sequence). V dropped 3 bases and J dropped 6 bases, with 15 bases sitting between them. The CDR3 is 14 amino acids. DNA for the CDR3: TGTGCCAGCAGTTTGGGCCAGGGGCTCCGCGAGCAGTACTTC. This encodes CASSLGQGLREQYF.

The chain links TRBV6-1 to TRBJ2-2; D is unclear. CDR1 is MNHNS and CDR2 is SASEGT in the germline V gene. This CDR3 is built from 14 residues. Trimming left V 3 bases short and J 1 base short, with 6 bases between. The CDR3 DNA reads as TGTGCCAGCAGTGATCGCGGGAACACCGGGGAGCTGTTTTTT. Amino acids: CASSDRGNTGELFF.

For this clone: The limits of the CDR3 on the DNA are not certain, so only TCRdb's listed CDR3 is given. The chain recombines TRBV4-3 with TRBJ2-2; the tabulated D call, TRBD2, remains unverified against the DNA. CDR1 and CDR2 (germline): LGHNA, YSLEER. The CDR3 adds up to 17 amino acids, both ends counted. Here the CDR3 reads CASSHGRGRASPGSCFF.

This clone has a single count. The chain combines TRBV19 with TRBJ2-7; the D is unclear. V was cut by 0 bases and J by 9 bases, with 15 bases left in between. The CDR3 sequence is 14 residues long. Germline V gene lookup returns CDR1 LNHDA and CDR2 SQIVND (reference sequence). CDR3 amino acids: CASSIDLVETVQYF. Here the CDR3 DNA reads TGTGCCAGTAGTATAGATCTTGTGGAGACCGTGCAGTACTTC.

This clone is a singleton in its sample. The CDR3 spells CASSPSWNYGYTF. In DNA form, the CDR3 reads TGTGCCAGCAGCCCCTCATGGAACTATGGCTACACCTTC. This chain joins TRBV5-4 and TRBJ1-2, with no clear D. Germline V gives CDR1 SGHNT, CDR2 YYREEE (reference sequence). The CDR3 length is 13 residues. Deletions cut 4 bases from V and 2 bases from J, with 9 bases between.

This clone was seen a single time. The chain recombines TRBV19 with TRBJ2-5; possible D gene TRBD2, 5 bases. Deletions cut 8 bases from V and 2 bases from J, with 9 bases between. CDR3 length equals 12 residues. Germline-derived CDR1 and CDR2 are LNHDA and SQIVND (reference sequence). CDR3 amino acids: CASGGRQETQYF. CDR3 nucleotide sequence: TGTGCCAGTGGAGGACGGCAAGAGACCCAGTACTTC.